This T cell receptor (beta chain) stems from a study of blood T cell repertoires in COVID-19. On the study more broadly: In each case, the material was cDNA or gDNA derived from T cells, B-cell-depleted T cells, or PBMCs.

TCRdb's copy holds only in-frame clones and misses some; the assay was immunoSEQ multiplex PCR. Counted here are 95,000 to 150,000 clones, 78% occurring once; the ten biggest clones make up about 2.5%. The TCR was taken from a man between 65 and 85 years old with acute or convalescent COVID-19. Sequenced: peripheral blood.

Here the CDR3 DNA reads TGTGCCAGCAGCCAAGAGTATTTCGGGTACGAGCAGTACTTC. Its translation is CASSQEYFGYEQYF. V and J are TRBV3-1 (or the pseudogene TRBV3-2) and TRBJ2-7; D uncertain. V was shortened by 0 bases and J by 4 bases, with 10 bases between the two germline ends. Germline assignment: CDR1 LGHDT and CDR2 YNNKEL (reference sequence). The CDR3 spans 14 residues.